This T cell receptor (beta chain) was identified in a study of T cells after yellow fever vaccination. This clonotype was counted only a few times. A 5'RACE template-switching step, the method used to make TCR cDNA, added a universal primer site and UMIs. TCRdb reanalysed the 5' RACE reads using MiXCR and keeps one entry per CDR3 protein. This sample has approximately 610,000 distinct CDR3 sequences, with about 17% found just once. CDR3 length: 14 residues. From germline, CDR1 is SGHTA and CDR2 FQGTGA. V was clipped by 4 bases and J by 1 base; unmatched bases: 3. The chain couples TRBV7-3 to TRBJ1-1; 7 bases are a match to TRBD1. The sequence was obtained from a man aged 18 to 30 who received the YFV17D yellow fever vaccine. The material sequenced was PBMCs, taken 5 days after the first yellow fever vaccination. In DNA, the CDR3 is TGTGCCAGCAGCTCCCCAGGGGGGAACACTGAAGCTTTCTTT. This translates into CASSSPGGNTEAFF.